This TCR beta chain was sequenced for a study of blood T cell repertoires in COVID-19. Study-level background: Researchers got acute and convalescent COVID-19 samples from the United States, Italy and Spain.

Only in-frame clones appear in the TCRdb table, and some are missing; sequencing was by immunoSEQ multiplex PCR. The sample holds about 150,000 clones; 70% to 85% are singletons and the top ten take approximately 7.1%. Sequenced sample: peripheral blood. This TCR was recovered from a woman aged 45-59 years in a cohort sampled during active or convalescent COVID-19.

The CDR3 loop is CASSATGIYGYTF. CDR3 nucleotide sequence: TGCGCCAGCAGCGCGACAGGGATCTATGGCTACACCTTC. V usage is TRBV4-3 and J usage is TRBJ1-2, with 7 bases matching TRBD1. Germline-derived CDR1 and CDR2 are LGHNA and YSLEER. The CDR3 has 13 amino acids. Germline trimming cut 5 bases from V and 4 bases from J; bases unmatched to any gene: 4.